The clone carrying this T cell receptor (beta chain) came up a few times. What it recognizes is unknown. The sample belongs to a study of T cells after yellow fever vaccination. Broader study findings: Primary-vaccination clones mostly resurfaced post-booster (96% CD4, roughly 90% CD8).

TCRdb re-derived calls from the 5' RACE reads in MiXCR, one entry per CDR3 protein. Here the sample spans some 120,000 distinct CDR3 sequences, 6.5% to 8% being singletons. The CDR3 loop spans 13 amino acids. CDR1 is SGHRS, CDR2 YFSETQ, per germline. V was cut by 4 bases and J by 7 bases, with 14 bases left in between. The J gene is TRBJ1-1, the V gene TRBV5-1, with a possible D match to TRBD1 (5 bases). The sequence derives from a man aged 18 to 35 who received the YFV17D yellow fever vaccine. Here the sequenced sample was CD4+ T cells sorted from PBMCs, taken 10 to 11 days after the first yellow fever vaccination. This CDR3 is CASSPGTPDEAFF. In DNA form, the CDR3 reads TGCGCCAGCAGCCCAGGGACGCCCGATGAAGCTTTCTTT.